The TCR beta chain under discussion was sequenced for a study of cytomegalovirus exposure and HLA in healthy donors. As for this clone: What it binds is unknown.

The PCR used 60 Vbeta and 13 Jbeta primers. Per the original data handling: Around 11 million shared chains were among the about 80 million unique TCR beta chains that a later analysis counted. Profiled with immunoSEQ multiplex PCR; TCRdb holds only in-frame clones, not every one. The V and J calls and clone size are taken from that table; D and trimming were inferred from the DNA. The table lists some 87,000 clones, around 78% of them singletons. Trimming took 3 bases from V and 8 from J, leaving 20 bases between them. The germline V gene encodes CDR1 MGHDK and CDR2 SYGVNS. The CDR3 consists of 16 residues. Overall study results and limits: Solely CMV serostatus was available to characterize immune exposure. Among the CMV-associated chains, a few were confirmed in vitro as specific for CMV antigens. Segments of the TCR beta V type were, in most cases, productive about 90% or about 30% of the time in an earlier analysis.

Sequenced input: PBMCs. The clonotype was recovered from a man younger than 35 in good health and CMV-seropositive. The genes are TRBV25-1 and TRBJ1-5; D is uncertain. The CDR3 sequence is CASSDFRAPLGEPQHF. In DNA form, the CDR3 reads TGTGCCAGCAGTGACTTTCGGGCCCCACTGGGAGAGCCCCAGCATTTT.